The TCR beta chain under discussion was sequenced for a study of PD-1 blockade in classical Hodgkin lymphoma. Clones were read by immunoSEQ multiplex PCR, and TCRdb kept only the in-frame ones, dropping some. The data hold 98,000 or so clones, with about nine tenths observed a single time. Every patient experienced relapse after autologous stem cell transplantation, and brentuximab vedotin exposure varied. Patients reached a best response of complete response, partial response or progressive disease. There are 15 residues in the CDR3. Trimming left V 5 bases short and J 0 bases short, with 11 bases between. Germline CDR1 reads MNHNS; CDR2 reads SASEGT. Notes on this clone: The antigen remains unidentified.

Findings and limits, study-wide: At baseline, newly diagnosed patients reportedly showed less TCR diversity than healthy donors. Some patients started nivolumab under 1 year after ASCT, and they were excluded.

The sequences come from peripheral blood mononuclear cells (PBMCs), collected before the second cycle of nivolumab. This receptor was identified in a human donor with classical Hodgkin lymphoma. The V gene is TRBV6-1, the J gene TRBJ1-3; D unresolved. In DNA form, the CDR3 reads TGTGCCAGCAGTACCCGTCTGAGCTCTGGAAACACCATATATTTT. Translating gives CASSTRLSSGNTIYF.